The TCR beta chain described here comes from a study of T-cell reconstitution after alpha-beta-depleted transplantation in children. Notes on the study in general: The origin of high day-60 TCRbeta diversity in some patients lay in surviving recipient T cells and thymic progenitors.

The CDR3 covers 15 residues. The ends were cut back, 1 base at V and 4 bases at J, with 11 bases in the middle. Germline values: CDR1 SGHRS, CDR2 YFSETQ. On this clonotype: Its cognate antigen is unknown.

Preparation of the TCRbeta library was carried out with unique molecular identifiers. TCRdb used MiXCR to reprocess the PCR reads, holding one entry per CDR3 protein. The sample holds about 15,000 distinct CDR3 sequences, over 10% seen once. This rearrangement joins TRBV5-1 to TRBJ2-2; D possibly matches TRBD1 or TRBD2 (5 bases each). The specimen comprised PBMCs, mostly from graft donor cells, sampled 180 days after TCRalphabeta/CD19-depleted stem cell transplant. This TCR derives from a boy under two years old who had a stem cell transplant for Wiskott-Aldrich syndrome, so the T cells may come from the graft donor. The CDR3 protein is CASSLRARGTGELFF. The CDR3, as DNA: TGCGCCAGCAGCTTGCGGGCGAGGGGCACCGGGGAGCTGTTTTTT.